A selection of T cell receptor beta chains follows, all from one sample in a study of T cell repertoires in cytomegalovirus infection. TCRdb recomputed calls from the reads with MiXCR, one row per CDR3 protein. Among roughly 310,000 distinct CDR3 sequences listed, roughly 17% were seen once. The specimen sequenced was PBMCs. These receptors originate from a human donor in good health (CMV status not recorded). Some clones in this sample may be carry-over from other donors' samples. Each CDR3 is given with its conserved first and last residue. Rows give clone size only sometimes, using once, few, many, or a class for an expanded clone.

cdr3_aa cdr3_length v_call clone_size j_call
CASSLGGDPYNEQFF 15 TRBV7-9 - TRBJ2-1
CASSLFKGRERDTEAFF 17 TRBV27 - TRBJ1-1
CASSPVRGGELFF 13 TRBV3-1 - TRBJ2-2
CASSLFQTGVREDTEAFF 18 TRBV5-6 - TRBJ1-1
CASSSSLDRARETQYF 16 TRBV6-5 - TRBJ2-5
CASSSQQGGYGYTF 14 TRBV12-3/TRBV12-4 - TRBJ1-2
CASSSGLAGGQETQYF 16 TRBV7-2 many TRBJ2-5
CSAKGLAGGYEQYF 14 TRBV20-1 few TRBJ2-7
CASSLGQVRETQYF 14 TRBV12-3/TRBV12-4 few TRBJ2-5
CASSPMDGTGETQYF 15 TRBV7-9 few TRBJ2-5
CASSPPGLEEKLFF 14 TRBV18 few TRBJ1-4
CASNLARSGANVLTF 15 TRBV19 - TRBJ2-6
CASSFDDRTTGELFF 15 TRBV28 - TRBJ2-2
CATSRDLRGLYEQYF 15 TRBV15 - TRBJ2-7
CASTMLGGAPGELFF 15 TRBV27 - TRBJ2-2
CASSSGDTGGYEQYF 15 TRBV19 - TRBJ2-7
CASRPYKTDLGQPQHF 16 TRBV6-6 - TRBJ1-5
CASSLDHGRTNEKLFF 16 TRBV7-2 many TRBJ1-4
CSALRPASSTDTQYF 15 TRBV20-1 - TRBJ2-3
CASSSPPGIETQYF 14 TRBV12-3/TRBV12-4 - TRBJ2-5
CASNEGGNEYIYGYTF 16 TRBV6-1 many TRBJ1-2
CASSLGSGSAATNEKLFF 18 TRBV5-1 - TRBJ1-4
CASSPQTDTQYF 12 TRBV7-6 many TRBJ2-3
CASSPQGGAYNEQFF 15 TRBV4-3 - TRBJ2-1
CASSLMRAPLHF 12 TRBV7-9 - TRBJ1-6
CASSSGGSSTEAFF 14 TRBV7-2 many TRBJ1-1
CASSVAAGTGILMDEKLFF 19 TRBV9 - TRBJ1-4
CASSRETDTQYF 12 TRBV2 - TRBJ2-3
CASSHTGGTYEQYF 14 TRBV28 - TRBJ2-7
CAISWTGGKETQYF 14 TRBV10-3 - TRBJ2-5
CASSVGEGPETQYF 14 TRBV7-2 many TRBJ2-5
CASSYSTGQGNEKLFF 16 TRBV6-6 - TRBJ1-4
CASNSGILAEKLFF 14 TRBV2 many TRBJ1-4
CSANLGGGNTEAFF 14 TRBV20-1 - TRBJ1-1
CSAAEAGGGNQPQHF 15 TRBV20-1 many TRBJ1-5
CASSLRQGAGGELFF 15 TRBV4-1 - TRBJ2-2
CASSPGTLYGYTF 13 TRBV7-3 many TRBJ1-2
CASSRSSGVGSYEQYF 16 TRBV6-2/TRBV6-3 few TRBJ2-7
CASSRLGDHSYNEQFF 16 TRBV19 - TRBJ2-1
CASSYPGQKNTGELFF 16 TRBV7-8 many TRBJ2-2
CSAPTGGGNQPQHF 14 TRBV20-1 - TRBJ1-5
CSASHPGSYNSPLHF 15 TRBV20-1 few TRBJ1-6
CASNPDRQNGGYTF 14 TRBV7-2 many TRBJ1-2
CASSLEGGTKNIQYF 15 TRBV5-5 - TRBJ2-4
CASSSEGLANQPQHF 15 TRBV7-2 many TRBJ1-5
CASIRTSGGPTYNEQFF 17 TRBV28 many TRBJ2-1
CASSDRGASSPDEQFF 16 TRBV6-2/TRBV6-3 many TRBJ2-1
CASSPPRGVRDWNTEAFF 18 TRBV6-5 - TRBJ1-1
CSANSGMNTEAFF 13 TRBV20-1 - TRBJ1-1
CASSQRNEQFF 11 TRBV3-1 - TRBJ2-1